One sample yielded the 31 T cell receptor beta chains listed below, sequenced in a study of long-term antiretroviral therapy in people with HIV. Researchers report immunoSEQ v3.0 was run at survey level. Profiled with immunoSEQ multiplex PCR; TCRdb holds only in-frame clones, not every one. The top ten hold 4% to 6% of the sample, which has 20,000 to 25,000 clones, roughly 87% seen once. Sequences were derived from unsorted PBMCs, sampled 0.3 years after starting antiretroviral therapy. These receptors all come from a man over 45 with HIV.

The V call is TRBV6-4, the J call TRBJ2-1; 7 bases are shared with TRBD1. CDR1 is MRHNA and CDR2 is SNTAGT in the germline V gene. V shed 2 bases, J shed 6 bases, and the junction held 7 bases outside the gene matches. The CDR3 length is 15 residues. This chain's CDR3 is CASSDKSGGPNEQFF. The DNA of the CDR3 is TGTGCCAGCAGTGACAAGTCAGGGGGACCCAATGAGCAGTTCTTC.

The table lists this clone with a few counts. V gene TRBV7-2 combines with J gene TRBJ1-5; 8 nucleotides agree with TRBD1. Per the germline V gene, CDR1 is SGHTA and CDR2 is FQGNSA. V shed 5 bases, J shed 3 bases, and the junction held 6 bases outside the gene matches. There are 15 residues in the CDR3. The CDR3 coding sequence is TGTGCCAGCAGCAAACAGGGGGGAACCAATCAGCCCCAGCATTTT. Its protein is CASSKQGGTNQPQHF.

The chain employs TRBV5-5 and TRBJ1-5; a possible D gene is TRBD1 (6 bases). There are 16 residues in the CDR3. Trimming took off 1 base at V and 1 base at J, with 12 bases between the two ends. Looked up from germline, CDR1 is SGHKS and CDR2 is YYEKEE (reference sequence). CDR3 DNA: TGTGCCAGCAGCTTGTACGGGGGCGCAAGCAATCAGCCCCAGCATTTT. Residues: CASSLYGGASNQPQHF.

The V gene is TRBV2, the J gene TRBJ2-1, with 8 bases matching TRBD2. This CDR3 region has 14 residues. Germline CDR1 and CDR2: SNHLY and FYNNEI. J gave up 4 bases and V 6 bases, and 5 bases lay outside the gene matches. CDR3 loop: CASRGSGGYNEQFF. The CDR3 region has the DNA TGTGCCAGCAGGGGGAGCGGGGGTTACAATGAGCAGTTCTTC.

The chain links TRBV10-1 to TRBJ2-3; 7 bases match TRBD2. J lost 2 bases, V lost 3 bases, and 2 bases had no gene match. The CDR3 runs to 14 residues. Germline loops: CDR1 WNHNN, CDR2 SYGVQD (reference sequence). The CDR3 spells CASSEGDYTDTQYF. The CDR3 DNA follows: TGCGCCAGCAGTGAAGGGGACTACACAGATACGCAGTATTTT.

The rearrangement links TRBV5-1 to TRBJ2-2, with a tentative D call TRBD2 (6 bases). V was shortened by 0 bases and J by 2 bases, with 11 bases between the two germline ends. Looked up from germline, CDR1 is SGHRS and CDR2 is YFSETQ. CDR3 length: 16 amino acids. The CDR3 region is CASSLAWTTNTGELFF. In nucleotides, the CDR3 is TGCGCCAGCAGCTTGGCCTGGACTACTAACACCGGGGAGCTGTTTTTT.

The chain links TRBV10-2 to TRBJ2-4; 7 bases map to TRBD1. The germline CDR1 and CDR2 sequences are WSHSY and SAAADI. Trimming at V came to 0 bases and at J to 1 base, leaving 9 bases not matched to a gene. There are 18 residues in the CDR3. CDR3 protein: CASSESTGRSSAKNIQYF. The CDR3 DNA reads TGCGCCAGCAGTGAGTCGACAGGGCGGTCGTCGGCCAAAAACATTCAGTACTTC.

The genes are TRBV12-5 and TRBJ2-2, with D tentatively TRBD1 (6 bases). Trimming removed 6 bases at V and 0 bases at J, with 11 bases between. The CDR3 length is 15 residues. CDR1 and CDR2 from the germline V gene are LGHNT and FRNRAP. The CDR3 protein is CASGSGTTNTGELFF. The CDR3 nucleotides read TGTGCTAGTGGATCCGGGACAACGAACACCGGGGAGCTGTTTTTT. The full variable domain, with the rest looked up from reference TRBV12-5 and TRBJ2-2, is DARVTQTPRHKVTEMGQEVTMRCQPILGHNTVFWYRQTMMQGLELLAYFRNRAPLDDSGMPKDRFSAEMPDATLATLKIQPSEPRDSAVYFCASGSGTTNTGELFFGEGSRLTVL.

The CDR3, as DNA: TGTGCCACAGAGGACAGGGGGCGAGCTCAGCCCCAGCATTTT. The encoded protein is CATEDRGRAQPQHF. The gene calls are TRBV19 and TRBJ1-5; 11 bases map to TRBD1. The CDR3 spans 14 residues. CDR1 and CDR2 from the germline V gene are LNHDA and SQIVND (reference sequence). The V and J ends lost 10 bases and 6 bases, in that order; junction bases with no gene match: 8.

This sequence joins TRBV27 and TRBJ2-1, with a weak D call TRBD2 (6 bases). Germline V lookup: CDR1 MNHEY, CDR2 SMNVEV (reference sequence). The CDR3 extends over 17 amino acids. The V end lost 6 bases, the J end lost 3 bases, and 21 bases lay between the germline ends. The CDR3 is CASSPSGGPTIYNEQFF. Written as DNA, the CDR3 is TGTGCCAGCAGCCCCTCAGGAGGGCCTACCATCTACAATGAGCAGTTCTTC.

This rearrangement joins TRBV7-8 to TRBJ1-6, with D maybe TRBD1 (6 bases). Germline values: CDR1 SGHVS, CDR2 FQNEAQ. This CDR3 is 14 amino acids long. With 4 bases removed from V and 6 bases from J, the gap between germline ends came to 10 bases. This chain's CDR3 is CASSWGRGNSPLHF. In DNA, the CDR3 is TGTGCCAGCAGCTGGGGCAGGGGTAATTCACCCCTCCACTTT.

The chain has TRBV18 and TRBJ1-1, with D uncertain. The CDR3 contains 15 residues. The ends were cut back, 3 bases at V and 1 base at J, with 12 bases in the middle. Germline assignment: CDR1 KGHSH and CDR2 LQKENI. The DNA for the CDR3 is TGTGCCAGCTCACCTGAGGGTCAGCAGAACACTGAAGCTTTCTTT. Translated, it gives CASSPEGQQNTEAFF. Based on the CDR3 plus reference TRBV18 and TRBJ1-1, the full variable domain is NAGVMQNPRHLVRRRGQEARLRCSPMKGHSHVYWYRQLPEEGLKFMVYLQKENIIDESGMPKERFSAEFPKEGPSILRIQQVVRGDSAAYFCASSPEGQQNTEAFFGQGTRLTVV.

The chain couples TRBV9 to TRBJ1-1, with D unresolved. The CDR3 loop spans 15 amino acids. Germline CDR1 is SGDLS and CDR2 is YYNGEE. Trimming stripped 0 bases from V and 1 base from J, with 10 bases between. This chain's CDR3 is CASSVAPVGNTEAFF. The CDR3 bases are TGTGCCAGCAGCGTAGCCCCGGTGGGGAACACTGAAGCTTTCTTT.

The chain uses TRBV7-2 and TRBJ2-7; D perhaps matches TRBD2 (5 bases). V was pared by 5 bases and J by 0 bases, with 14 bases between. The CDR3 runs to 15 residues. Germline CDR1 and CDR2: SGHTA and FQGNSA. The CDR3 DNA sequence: TGTGCCAGCAGCCCCCGAGGGCAGAACTCCTACGAGCAGTACTTC. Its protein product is CASSPRGQNSYEQYF.

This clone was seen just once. The CDR3 loop is CASSPFRGSGYTGELFF. The CDR3 DNA follows: TGTGCCAGCAGCCCCTTCCGGGGAAGCGGCTACACCGGGGAGCTGTTTTTT. The V call is TRBV7-8, the J call TRBJ2-2; D is perhaps TRBD2 (5 bases). V lost 5 bases, J lost 3 bases, and 19 bases lay in between. The CDR3 loop spans 17 amino acids. Germline CDR1 and CDR2: SGHVS and FQNEAQ.

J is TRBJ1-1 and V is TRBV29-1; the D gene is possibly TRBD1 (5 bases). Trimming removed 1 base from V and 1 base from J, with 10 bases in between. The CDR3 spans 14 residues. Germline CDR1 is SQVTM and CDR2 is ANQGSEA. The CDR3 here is CSVEGGRQNTEAFF. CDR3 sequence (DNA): TGCAGCGTTGAAGGGGGACGGCAGAACACTGAAGCTTTCTTT. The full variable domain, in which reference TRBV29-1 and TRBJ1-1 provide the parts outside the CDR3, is SAVISQKPSRDICQRGTSLTIQCQVDSQVTMMFWYRQQPGQSLTLIATANQGSEATYESGFVIDKFPISRPNLTFSTLTVSNMSPEDSSIYLCSVEGGRQNTEAFFGQGTRLTVV.

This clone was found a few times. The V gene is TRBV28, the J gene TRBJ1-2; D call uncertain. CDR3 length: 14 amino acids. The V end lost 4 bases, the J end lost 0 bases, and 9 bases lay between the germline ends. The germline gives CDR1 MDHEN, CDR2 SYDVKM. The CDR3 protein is CASSSDPANYGYTF. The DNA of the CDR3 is TGTGCCAGCAGTTCCGATCCAGCTAACTATGGCTACACCTTC.

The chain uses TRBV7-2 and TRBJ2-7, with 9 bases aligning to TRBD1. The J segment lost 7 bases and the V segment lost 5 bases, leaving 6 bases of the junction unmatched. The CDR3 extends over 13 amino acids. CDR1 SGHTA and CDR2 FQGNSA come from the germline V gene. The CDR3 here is CASSPQGAQEQYF. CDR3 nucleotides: TGTGCCAGCAGCCCACAGGGGGCGCAGGAGCAGTACTTC.

CDR3 DNA: TGTGCCAGTCGGGACAGCATGAACACTGAAGCTTTCTTT. Protein: CASRDSMNTEAFF. The chain recombines TRBV19 with TRBJ1-1; 7 bases are shared with TRBD1. CDR3 length equals 13 residues. In germline, CDR1 is LNHDA, CDR2 SQIVND (reference sequence). Trimming cost V 8 bases and J 0 bases; bases outside gene matches: 3.

CDR3 DNA: TGTGCCAGCAGCTTGGATTCGACTAGCGGTAATGAGCAGTTCTTC. It codes for CASSLDSTSGNEQFF. The genes are TRBV5-4 and TRBJ2-1, with 9 bases aligning to TRBD2. The CDR3 contains 15 residues. Germline-derived CDR1 and CDR2 are SGHNT and YYREEE (reference sequence). The V and J ends lost 0 bases and 7 bases, in that order; junction bases with no gene match: 5.

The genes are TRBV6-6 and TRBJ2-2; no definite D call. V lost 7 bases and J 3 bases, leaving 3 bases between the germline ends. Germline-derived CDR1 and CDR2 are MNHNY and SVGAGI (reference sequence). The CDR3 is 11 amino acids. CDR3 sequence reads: CASKHTGELFF. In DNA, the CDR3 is TGTGCCAGCAAGCACACCGGGGAGCTGTTTTTT.

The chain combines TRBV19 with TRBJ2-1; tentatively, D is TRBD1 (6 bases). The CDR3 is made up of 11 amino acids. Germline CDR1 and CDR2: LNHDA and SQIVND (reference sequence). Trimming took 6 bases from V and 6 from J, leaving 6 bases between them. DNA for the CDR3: TGTGCCAGTAGGGGGGCCAATGAGCAGTTCTTC. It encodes CASRGANEQFF.

CDR3 sequence: CASSAWYSSYEQYF. As DNA, the CDR3 is TGTGCCAGCAGTGCGTGGTACAGCTCCTACGAGCAGTACTTC. The J gene is TRBJ2-7, the V gene TRBV2; D ambiguous. Germline lookup yields CDR1 SNHLY and CDR2 FYNNEI. Trimming pared 4 bases from V and 0 bases from J, leaving 10 bases between. CDR3 length: 14 amino acids.

CDR3 bases: TGTGCCAGCAGGCCACCTTACTCCTACAATGAGCAGTTCTTC. Amino acids: CASRPPYSYNEQFF. The rearrangement joins TRBV2 to TRBJ2-1; D is unclear. The CDR3 extends over 14 amino acids. V dropped 6 bases and J dropped 0 bases, with 9 bases sitting between them. Germline V gene sequence: CDR1 SNHLY, CDR2 FYNNEI.

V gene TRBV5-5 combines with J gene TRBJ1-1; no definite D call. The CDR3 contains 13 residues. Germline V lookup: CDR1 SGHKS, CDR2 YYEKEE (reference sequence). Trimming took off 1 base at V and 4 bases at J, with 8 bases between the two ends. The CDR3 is CASSLRVSTEAFF. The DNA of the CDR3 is TGTGCCAGCAGCTTGCGGGTCAGCACTGAAGCTTTCTTT.

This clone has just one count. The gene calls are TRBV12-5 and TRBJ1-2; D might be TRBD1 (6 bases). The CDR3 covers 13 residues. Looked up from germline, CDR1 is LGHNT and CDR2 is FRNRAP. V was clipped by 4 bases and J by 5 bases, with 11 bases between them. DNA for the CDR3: TGTGCTAGTGGTTCCCTGGACAGTTATGGCTACACCTTC. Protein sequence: CASGSLDSYGYTF.

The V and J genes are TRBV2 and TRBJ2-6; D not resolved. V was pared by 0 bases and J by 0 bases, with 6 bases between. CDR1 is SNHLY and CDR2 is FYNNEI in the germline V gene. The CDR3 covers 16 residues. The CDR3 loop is CASSEALISGANVLTF. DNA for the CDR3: TGTGCCAGCAGTGAAGCGCTAATCTCTGGGGCCAACGTCCTGACTTTC.

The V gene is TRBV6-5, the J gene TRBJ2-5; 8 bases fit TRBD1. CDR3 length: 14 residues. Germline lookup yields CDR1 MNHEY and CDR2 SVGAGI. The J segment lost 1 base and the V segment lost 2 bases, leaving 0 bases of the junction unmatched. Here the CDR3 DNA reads TGTGCCAGCAGTTACGGGACAGGCCAAGAGACCCAGTACTTC. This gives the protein CASSYGTGQETQYF.

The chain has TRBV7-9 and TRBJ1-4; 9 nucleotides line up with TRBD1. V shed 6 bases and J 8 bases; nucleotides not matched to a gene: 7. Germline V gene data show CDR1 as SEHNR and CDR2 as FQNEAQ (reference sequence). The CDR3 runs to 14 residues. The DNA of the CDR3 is TGTGCCAGCAGGCTACAGGGGGCTGGGGAAAAACTGTTTTTT. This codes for CASRLQGAGEKLFF.

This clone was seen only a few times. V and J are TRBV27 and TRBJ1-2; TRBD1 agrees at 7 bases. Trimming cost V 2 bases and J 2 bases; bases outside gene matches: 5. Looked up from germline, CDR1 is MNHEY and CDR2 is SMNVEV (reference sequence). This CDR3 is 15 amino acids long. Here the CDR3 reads CASSLNRGLNYGYTF. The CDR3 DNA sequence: TGTGCCAGCAGTTTAAACAGGGGCTTAAACTATGGCTACACCTTC.

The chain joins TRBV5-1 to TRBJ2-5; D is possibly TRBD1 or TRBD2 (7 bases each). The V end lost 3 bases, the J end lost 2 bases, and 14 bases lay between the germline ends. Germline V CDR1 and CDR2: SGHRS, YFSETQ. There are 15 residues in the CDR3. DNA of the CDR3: TGCGCCAGCAGCTGGGGAGGGGGCAGGCAAGAGACCCAGTACTTC. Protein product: CASSWGGGRQETQYF.